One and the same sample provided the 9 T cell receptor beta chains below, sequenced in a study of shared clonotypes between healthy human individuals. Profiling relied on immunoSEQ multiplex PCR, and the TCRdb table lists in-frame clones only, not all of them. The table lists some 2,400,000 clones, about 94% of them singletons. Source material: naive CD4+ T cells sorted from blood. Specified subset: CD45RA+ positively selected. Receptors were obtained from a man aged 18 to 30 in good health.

The CDR3 sequence is CASSQDRGPYGYTF. DNA of the CDR3: TGTGCCAGCAGCCAAGACAGGGGGCCCTATGGCTACACCTTC. This sequence joins TRBV14 and TRBJ1-2; 8 bases map to TRBD1. CDR1 SGHDN and CDR2 FVKESK come from the germline V gene. This CDR3 has 14 residues. Trimming at V came to 0 bases and at J to 4 bases, leaving 1 base not matched to a gene.

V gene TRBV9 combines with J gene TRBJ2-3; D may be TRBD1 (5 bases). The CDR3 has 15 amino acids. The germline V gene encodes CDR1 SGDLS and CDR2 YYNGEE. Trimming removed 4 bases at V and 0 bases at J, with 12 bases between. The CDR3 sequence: CASSPRQTSTDTQYF. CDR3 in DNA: TGTGCCAGCAGCCCACGACAGACTAGCACAGATACGCAGTATTTT.

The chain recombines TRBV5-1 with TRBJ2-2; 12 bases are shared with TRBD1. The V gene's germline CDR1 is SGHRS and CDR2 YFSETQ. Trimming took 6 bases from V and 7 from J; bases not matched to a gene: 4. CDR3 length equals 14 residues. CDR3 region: CASTGTGGSGELFF. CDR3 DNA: TGCGCCAGCACCGGGACAGGGGGCAGCGGGGAGCTGTTTTTT.

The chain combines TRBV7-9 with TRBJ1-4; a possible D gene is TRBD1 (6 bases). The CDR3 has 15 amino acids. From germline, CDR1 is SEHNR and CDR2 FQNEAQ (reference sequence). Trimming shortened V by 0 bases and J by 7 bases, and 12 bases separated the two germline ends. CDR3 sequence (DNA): TGTGCCAGCAGCTTAGCAACAGGGAGCGGTGAAAAACTGTTTTTT. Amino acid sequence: CASSLATGSGEKLFF.

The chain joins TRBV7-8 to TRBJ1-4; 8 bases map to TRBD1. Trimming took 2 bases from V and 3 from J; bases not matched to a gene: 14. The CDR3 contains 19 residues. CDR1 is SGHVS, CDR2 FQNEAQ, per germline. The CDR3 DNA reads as TGTGCCAGCAGCTTACCTGGCGCAGGGGGCCCCGGATCTAATGAAAAACTGTTTTTT. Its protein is CASSLPGAGGPGSNEKLFF. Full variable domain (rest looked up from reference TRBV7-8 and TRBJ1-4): GAGVSQSPRYKVAKRGQDVALRCDPISGHVSLFWYQQALGQGPEFLTYFQNEAQLDKSGLPSDRFFAERPEGSVSTLKIQRTQQEDSAVYLCASSLPGAGGPGSNEKLFFGSGTQLSVL.

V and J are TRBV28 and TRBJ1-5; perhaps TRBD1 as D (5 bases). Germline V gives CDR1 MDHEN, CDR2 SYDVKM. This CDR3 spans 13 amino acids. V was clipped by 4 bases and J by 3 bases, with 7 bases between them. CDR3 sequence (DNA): TGTGCCAGCAGTTCCGGGGCCAATCAGCCCCAGCATTTT. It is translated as CASSSGANQPQHF.

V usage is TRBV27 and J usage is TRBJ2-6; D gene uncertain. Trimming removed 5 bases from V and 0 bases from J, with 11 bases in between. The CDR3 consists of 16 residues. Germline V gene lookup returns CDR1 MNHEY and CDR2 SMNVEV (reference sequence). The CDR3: CASSRWQTSGANVLTF. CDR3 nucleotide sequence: TGTGCCAGCAGTAGATGGCAGACCTCTGGGGCCAACGTCCTGACTTTC. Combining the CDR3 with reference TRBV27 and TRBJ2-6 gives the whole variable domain EAQVTQNPRYLITVTGKKLTVTCSQNMNHEYMSWYRQDPGLGLRQIYYSMNVEVTDKGDVPEGYKVSRKEKRNFPLILESPSPNQTSLYFCASSRWQTSGANVLTFGAGSRLTVL.

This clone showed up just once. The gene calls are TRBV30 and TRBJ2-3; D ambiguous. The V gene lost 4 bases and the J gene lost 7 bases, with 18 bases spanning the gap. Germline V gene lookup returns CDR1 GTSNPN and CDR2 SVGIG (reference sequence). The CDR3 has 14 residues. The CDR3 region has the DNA TGTGCCTGGAAAAGAGCGACCAGCCGAAATACGCAGTATTTT. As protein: CAWKRATSRNTQYF.

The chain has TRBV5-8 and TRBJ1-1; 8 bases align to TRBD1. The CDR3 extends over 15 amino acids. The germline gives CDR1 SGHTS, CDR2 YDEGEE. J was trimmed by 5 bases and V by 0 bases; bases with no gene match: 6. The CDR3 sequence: CASSLGQGARTEAFF. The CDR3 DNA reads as TGTGCCAGCAGCTTGGGCCAGGGGGCGCGTACTGAAGCTTTCTTT.